Shown below are 30 T cell receptor beta chains from a single sample sequenced in a study of cytomegalovirus exposure and HLA in healthy donors. 60 Vbeta and 13 Jbeta primers were used in PCR. The protocol was immunoSEQ multiplex PCR, while the TCRdb copy is restricted to in-frame clones and leaves out a portion. The profile shows 70,000 to 80,000 clones, roughly 86% of them singletons. The sample taken for sequencing was PBMCs. The source of these receptors is a man in his late teens or twenties in good health and CMV-seronegative.

This chain links TRBV28 with TRBJ1-2; D gene ambiguous. Trimming shortened V by 2 bases and J by 3 bases, and 10 bases separated the two germline ends. The CDR3 extends over 14 amino acids. The germline V gene encodes CDR1 MDHEN and CDR2 SYDVKM. CDR3 in DNA: TGTGCCAGCAGTTTAGTGGTGGGAGACTATGGCTACACCTTC. Translation gives CASSLVVGDYGYTF.

The rearrangement joins TRBV6-5 to TRBJ1-1, with D perhaps TRBD1 (6 bases). Germline lookup yields CDR1 MNHEY and CDR2 SVGAGI. The CDR3 extends over 13 amino acids. V dropped 7 bases and J dropped 1 base, with 10 bases sitting between them. Written as DNA, the CDR3 is TGTGCCAGCACTCAGGGGCGGAACACTGAAGCTTTCTTT. Protein: CASTQGRNTEAFF.

With respect to this clone: One end of the junction does not line up with germline, which may come from a read error. This rearrangement joins TRBV7-9 to TRBJ1-6, with D hard to call. CDR1 SEHNR and CDR2 FQNEAQ come from the germline V gene (reference sequence). This CDR3 contains 12 residues. The CDR3 bases are TGTTCCAGCAGCCGAGGAAATTCACCCCTCCACTTT. This gives the protein CSSSRGNSPLHF.

The J gene is TRBJ2-5, the V gene TRBV13, with TRBD2 matching 12 bases. The CDR3 is 18 residues long. Trimming at V came to 2 bases and at J to 5 bases, leaving 12 bases not matched to a gene. From germline, CDR1 is PRHDT and CDR2 FYEKMQ (reference sequence). The CDR3 DNA reads TGTGCCAGCAGCTTAAGTCTAGCGGGGGGGCCTGCGATCGAGACCCAGTACTTC. Translating gives CASSLSLAGGPAIETQYF. Together with reference TRBV13 and TRBJ2-5, the CDR3 gives the full variable domain: AAGVIQSPRHLIKEKRETATLKCYPIPRHDTVYWYQQGPGQDPQFLISFYEKMQSDKGSIPDRFSAQQFSDYHSELNMSSLELGDSALYFCASSLSLAGGPAIETQYFGPGTRLLVL.

This chain links TRBV29-1 with TRBJ2-1; D not resolved. The CDR3 is made up of 15 amino acids. The V end lost 5 bases, the J end lost 2 bases, and 16 bases lay between the germline ends. The germline V gene encodes CDR1 SQVTM and CDR2 ANQGSEA. CDR3 sequence reads: CSVRRESRTYNEQFF. The CDR3 nucleotides read TGCAGCGTTCGCCGCGAGAGTCGTACCTACAATGAGCAGTTCTTC.

This chain links TRBV7-3 with TRBJ2-3; D unresolved. CDR1 and CDR2 (germline): SGHTA, FQGTGA. This CDR3 spans 15 amino acids. V was shortened by 2 bases and J by 0 bases, with 9 bases between the two germline ends. The CDR3 coding sequence is TGTGCCAGCAGCTTAGGAGTCACTAGCACAGATACGCAGTATTTT. It encodes CASSLGVTSTDTQYF.

The gene calls are TRBV9 and TRBJ1-3; no clear D gene. Germline CDR1 reads SGDLS; CDR2 reads YYNGEE. The CDR3 totals 14 residues. Trimming took 4 bases from V and 4 from J, leaving 12 bases between them. The CDR3 region is CASSPRVSGNTIYF. The CDR3, as DNA: TGTGCCAGCAGCCCTCGGGTCTCCGGAAACACCATATATTTT.

The chain is built from TRBV5-1 and TRBJ2-7; the D is unclear. The CDR3 extends over 11 amino acids. CDR1 is SGHRS, CDR2 YFSETQ, per germline. Trimming cost V 4 bases and J 5 bases, with 7 bases left between them. CDR3 DNA sequence: TGCGCCAGCAGCCATCCGGACGAGCAGTACTTC. It yields the protein CASSHPDEQYF.

This clone was picked up one time. The rearrangement links TRBV7-6 to TRBJ2-7; TRBD1 matches 9 bases. Trimming cost V 3 bases and J 2 bases; bases outside gene matches: 5. Germline lookup yields CDR1 SGHVS and CDR2 FNYEAQ. The CDR3 length is 15 residues. CDR3 loop: CASSFGTGMTYEQYF. The DNA of the CDR3 is TGTGCCAGCAGCTTCGGGACAGGGATGACCTACGAGCAGTACTTC.

V and J are TRBV4-3 and TRBJ1-4; D remains ambiguous. The germline CDR1 and CDR2 sequences are LGHNA and YSLEER. Trimming left V 0 bases short and J 5 bases short, with 13 bases between. The CDR3 covers 16 residues. The CDR3 loop is CASSQELGRKNEKLFF. Written as DNA, the CDR3 is TGCGCCAGCAGCCAAGAGTTGGGCAGAAAAAATGAAAAACTGTTTTTT.

The V call is TRBV14, the J call TRBJ2-1; D not certain. CDR3 length: 13 amino acids. The V gene lost 0 bases and the J gene lost 9 bases, with 9 bases spanning the gap. The germline V gene has CDR1 SGHDN and CDR2 FVKESK. CDR3 in amino acids: CASSQEPVAEQFF. CDR3 coding DNA: TGTGCCAGCAGCCAAGAACCGGTTGCTGAGCAGTTCTTC.

This chain uses TRBV20-1 with TRBJ2-3; D unclear. The length of the CDR3 is 10 residues. V was clipped by 6 bases and J by 8 bases, with 9 bases between them. Per the germline V gene, CDR1 is DFQATT and CDR2 is SNEGSKA (reference sequence). In DNA, the CDR3 is TGCAGTGCCACAGTCGTTACGCAGTATTTT. As protein: CSATVVTQYF.

The genes are TRBV11-3 and TRBJ2-1; 8 bases align to TRBD1. Germline CDR1 reads SGHNT; CDR2 reads YENEEA. The CDR3 has 17 amino acids. Losses at the gene ends were 5 bases for V and 7 bases for J; bases not matched to a gene: 16. The CDR3, as DNA: TGTGCCAGCAGCGACCCTTGGCGACAGGGGATTGAGAATGAGCAGTTCTTC. This gives the protein CASSDPWRQGIENEQFF.

This chain connects TRBV10-1 to TRBJ2-1; 9 positions agree with TRBD1. The CDR3 spans 15 residues. Germline-derived CDR1 and CDR2 are WNHNN and SYGVQD (reference sequence). V lost 10 bases, J lost 5 bases, and 12 bases stayed unmatched. CDR3 residues: CANGRQGVSHNEQFF. The CDR3, as DNA: TGCGCCAACGGAAGACAGGGGGTCAGTCACAATGAGCAGTTCTTC.

The sample holds a few counts of this clone. The chain carries TRBV10-2 and TRBJ1-1; D possibly corresponds to TRBD1 (6 bases). This CDR3 region has 13 residues. V was trimmed by 6 bases and J by 4 bases, leaving 12 bases between them. The germline gives CDR1 WSHSY, CDR2 SAAADI. The CDR3 reads CASRGQGSTEAFF. DNA of the CDR3: TGCGCCAGCAGGGGCCAGGGGAGCACTGAAGCTTTCTTT.

The rearrangement links TRBV7-6 to TRBJ2-5, with 9 bases matching TRBD1. Looked up from germline, CDR1 is SGHVS and CDR2 is FNYEAQ. V was pared by 5 bases and J by 6 bases, with 7 bases of the junction left unmatched. The CDR3 consists of 14 residues. For the CDR3, the DNA is TGTGCCAGCAGCCCCGGGACAGGGTCAAAGACCCAGTACTTC. Translating it yields CASSPGTGSKTQYF.

The CDR3 is CASSQVLRGTHNEQFF. CDR3 in DNA: TGTGCCAGCAGCCAAGTGTTGAGGGGGACCCACAATGAGCAGTTCTTC. The chain recombines TRBV4-2 with TRBJ2-1; perhaps TRBD1 as D (6 bases). The germline V gene encodes CDR1 LGHNA and CDR2 YNFKEQ. CDR3 length equals 16 residues. The germline V and J ends were trimmed by 1 base and 5 bases, with 15 bases remaining between them.

This clone was observed a handful of times. The chain recombines TRBV28 with TRBJ1-5, with 9 bases aligning to TRBD1. CDR1 MDHEN and CDR2 SYDVKM come from the germline V gene. With V trimmed by 6 bases and J by 2 bases, 11 bases remained unmatched. The length of the CDR3 is 17 residues. The CDR3 bases are TGTGCCAGCAGGACCGGGACAGGGATCGCAGGCAATCAGCCCCAGCATTTT. It yields the protein CASRTGTGIAGNQPQHF.

The rearrangement links TRBV7-9 to TRBJ1-2, with 9 bases fitting TRBD1. The germline gives CDR1 SEHNR, CDR2 FQNEAQ (reference sequence). This CDR3 has 16 amino acids. The J segment lost 0 bases and the V segment lost 2 bases, leaving 4 bases of the junction unmatched. This chain's CDR3 is CASSLSGQGTNYGYTF. CDR3 bases: TGTGCCAGCAGCTTATCGGGACAGGGAACTAACTATGGCTACACCTTC. Using reference TRBV7-9 and TRBJ1-2 for the parts outside the CDR3, the full variable domain is DTGVSQNPRHKITKRGQNVTFRCDPISEHNRLYWYRQTLGQGPEFLTYFQNEAQLEKSRLLSDRFSAERPKGSFSTLEIQRTEQGDSAMYLCASSLSGQGTNYGYTFGSGTRLTVV.

In regard to this clone: A read error may account for a junction end that differs from germline. The rearrangement joins TRBV7-9 to TRBJ2-1, with 14 nucleotides matching TRBD2. The germline CDR1 and CDR2 sequences are SEHNR and FQNEAQ (reference sequence). This CDR3 spans 14 amino acids. Here the CDR3 reads CASSPRLAGGPIIF. Here the CDR3 DNA reads TGTGCCAGCAGCCCGCGACTAGCGGGGGGGCCGATAATCTTC.

V and J are TRBV6-6 and TRBJ1-1; D is uncertain. The length of the CDR3 is 13 residues. Germline CDR1 reads MNHNY; CDR2 reads SVGAGI (reference sequence). Trimming cost V 2 bases and J 4 bases, with 8 bases left between them. The CDR3 spells CASSYRGSTEAFF. Here the CDR3 DNA reads TGTGCCAGCAGTTACAGAGGATCCACTGAAGCTTTCTTT.

The sample holds a few counts of this clone. The chain recombines TRBV5-6 with TRBJ1-6, with 8 bases fitting TRBD1. The CDR3 contains 15 residues. The germline V gene has CDR1 SGHDT and CDR2 YYEEEE. Losses at the gene ends were 4 bases for V and 10 bases for J; bases not matched to a gene: 10. The CDR3 reads CASSPDPRGPSPLHF. Here the CDR3 DNA reads TGTGCCAGCAGCCCGGACCCCAGGGGGCCCTCACCCCTCCACTTT.

The chain joins TRBV9 to TRBJ2-3, with D possibly matching TRBD2 (5 bases). The CDR3 is 13 residues long. V lost 4 bases and J 5 bases, leaving 11 bases between the germline ends. The germline CDR1 and CDR2 sequences are SGDLS and YYNGEE. The CDR3 region has the DNA TGTGCCAGCAGCCCCCGACTACAAGATACGCAGTATTTT. Translating gives CASSPRLQDTQYF.

This chain joins TRBV9 and TRBJ2-7; 7 positions agree with TRBD2. The CDR3 runs to 15 residues. Germline assignment: CDR1 SGDLS and CDR2 YYNGEE. The V gene end was trimmed by 2 bases and the J gene end by 4 bases; junction bases not matched to a gene: 9. The CDR3 region has the DNA TGTGCCAGCAGCGTGGGCGGGGGTGGTTCTTACGAGCAGTACTTC. This sequence encodes CASSVGGGGSYEQYF.

This clone was found a few times. V is TRBV6-1 and J is TRBJ2-1; D ambiguous. Germline loops: CDR1 MNHNS, CDR2 SASEGT. With 7 bases removed from V and 1 base from J, the gap between germline ends came to 11 bases. The CDR3 runs 14 residues. CDR3: CASTEGESYNEQFF. The CDR3 region has the DNA TGTGCCAGCACCGAAGGAGAATCCTACAATGAGCAGTTCTTC.

This rearrangement joins TRBV5-4 to TRBJ2-7; maybe TRBD2 (6 bases). Germline-derived CDR1 and CDR2 are SGHNT and YYREEE (reference sequence). The CDR3 contains 13 residues. The V end was cut by 4 bases, the J end by 4 bases, with 12 bases between. The CDR3 sequence: CASSPVGGYEQYF. In DNA, the CDR3 is TGTGCCAGCAGCCCGGTCGGGGGTTACGAGCAGTACTTC.

The chain is built from TRBV4-3 and TRBJ1-2, with TRBD1 matching over 10 bases. This CDR3 contains 16 residues. With V trimmed by 3 bases and J by 6 bases, 10 bases remained unmatched. The germline CDR1 and CDR2 sequences are LGHNA and YSLEER. The CDR3 DNA is TGCGCCAGCAGCCAGAGAACAGGCGGGACAGGGGATGGCTACACCTTC. This codes for CASSQRTGGTGDGYTF.

This clone was picked up one time. Other DNA sequences in this sample translate to the same CDR3. The CDR3 spells CASSYSRGGNTEAFF. The CDR3 DNA reads as TGTGCCAGCAGTTACTCTCGGGGTGGGAACACTGAAGCTTTCTTT. The V call is TRBV6-5, the J call TRBJ1-1, with no clear D. V lost 0 bases, J lost 1 base, and 9 bases lay in between. The CDR3 is made up of 15 amino acids. Germline CDR1 is MNHEY and CDR2 is SVGAGI.

The gene calls are TRBV28 and TRBJ2-1; 11 bases align to TRBD2. Germline CDR1 and CDR2: MDHEN and SYDVKM. Trimming cost V 1 base and J 2 bases; bases outside gene matches: 4. This CDR3 comprises 17 residues. The CDR3 nucleotides read TGTGCCAGCAGTTTATTGGCTAGCGGGAGGCCCTACAATGAGCAGTTCTTC. Its translation is CASSLLASGRPYNEQFF.

The gene calls are TRBV19 and TRBJ2-5, with TRBD1 as a possible D gene (6 bases). Trimming cost V 6 bases and J 2 bases, with 16 bases left between them. The CDR3 spans 15 residues. Germline CDR1 is LNHDA and CDR2 is SQIVND (reference sequence). The CDR3 coding sequence is TGTGCCAGTAGCCCCCGATTTGGACAGCAAGAGACCCAGTACTTC. Protein product: CASSPRFGQQETQYF.